Following are 2 T cell receptor beta chains from one sample sequenced in a study of T-cell reconstitution after alpha-beta-depleted transplantation in children. Preparation of the TCRbeta library was carried out with unique molecular identifiers. TCRdb fed the PCR reads into MiXCR, producing one record per CDR3 protein. Of about 98,000 distinct CDR3 sequences listed, 5% to 6% are singletons. Material: PBMCs, mostly from graft donor cells, obtained 60 days after TCRalphabeta/CD19-depleted stem cell transplant. The receptors originated from a female patient between 2 and 15 years old who had a stem cell transplant for Fanconi anemia, so the T cells may come from the graft donor.

There are many counts of this clonotype. The chain joins TRBV12-3 or TRBV12-4 to TRBJ2-2; 10 bases fit TRBD2. The J segment lost 3 bases and the V segment lost 5 bases, leaving 6 bases of the junction unmatched. The CDR3 contains 16 residues. The CDR3 DNA reads TGTGCCAGCAGTCTACTAGCGGGGTTGTACACCGGGGAGCTGTTTTTT. Translating it yields CASSLLAGLYTGELFF.

As regards this clonotype: A read error is possible here, since a much larger clone lies one base away. The rearrangement joins TRBV7-3 to TRBJ2-1, with D hard to call. Trimming took 6 bases from V and 5 from J, leaving 26 bases between them. This CDR3 spans 18 amino acids. Per germline, CDR1 SGHTA and CDR2 FQGTGA. The CDR3 here is CASRPRPSRFSDDNEQFF. The CDR3, as DNA: TGTGCCAGCAGGCCACGGCCTAGTAGGTTCAGTGATGACAATGAGCAGTTCTTC.